This T cell receptor (beta chain) was captured by sequencing in a study of cytomegalovirus exposure and HLA in healthy donors. The V end lost 1 base, the J end lost 5 bases, and 9 bases lay between the germline ends. Germline-derived CDR1 and CDR2 are LNHDA and SQIVND (reference sequence). This CDR3 has 13 residues. With 60 Vbeta and 13 Jbeta primers, the PCR was carried out. The assay was immunoSEQ multiplex PCR, and TCRdb's table has in-frame clones only and misses some. The sample lists around 94,000 clones, approximately 76% seen once, with roughly 19% in the top ten. J is TRBJ2-7 and V is TRBV19, with D tentatively TRBD2 (5 bases). This TCR came from a woman between 55 and 75 years old in good health and CMV-seropositive. Sequenced material: PBMCs. The CDR3 DNA reads TGTGCCAGTAGTATAGCCGGGATCAACGAGCAGTACTTC. This encodes CASSIAGINEQYF.